The entry below gives a single TCR beta chain sequence along with its context. The CDR3 is made up of 15 amino acids. The trim removed 5 bases at V and 5 bases at J, leaving 6 bases unmatched. CDR1 and CDR2 from the germline V gene are SGHDN and FVKESK. This entry comes from a study of blood T cell repertoires in COVID-19. This study enrolled people aged about 18 to 90 from around 26 US geographic areas. Self-reported history from a screening survey and questionnaire set each donor's cohort. The table came from immunoSEQ multiplex PCR; TCRdb's copy has only in-frame clones and leaves some out. The sample shows hundreds of thousands of clones, 88% of them seen only once.

V gene TRBV14 combines with J gene TRBJ2-5; 12 bases agree with TRBD2. This receptor was identified in a woman between 18 and 30 years old who had been exposed to COVID-19. The sample consisted of PBMCs or T cells enriched from blood (not recorded which). CDR3 nucleotides: TGTGCCAGCAGCTACGGACTAGCGGGGTGGGAGACCCAGTACTTC. This encodes CASSYGLAGWETQYF.